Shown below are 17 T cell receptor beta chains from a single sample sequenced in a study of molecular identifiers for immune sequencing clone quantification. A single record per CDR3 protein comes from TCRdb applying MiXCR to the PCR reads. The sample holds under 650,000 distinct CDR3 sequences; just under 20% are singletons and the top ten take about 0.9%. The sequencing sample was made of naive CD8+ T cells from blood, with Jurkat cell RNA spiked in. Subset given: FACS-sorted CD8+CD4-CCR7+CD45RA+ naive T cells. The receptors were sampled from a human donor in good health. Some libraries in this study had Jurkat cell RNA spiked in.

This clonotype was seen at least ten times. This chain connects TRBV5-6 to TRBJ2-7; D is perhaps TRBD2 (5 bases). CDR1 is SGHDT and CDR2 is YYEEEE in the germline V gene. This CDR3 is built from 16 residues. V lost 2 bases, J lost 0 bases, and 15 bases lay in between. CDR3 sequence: CASSLSTSDYSYEQYF. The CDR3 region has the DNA TGTGCCAGCAGCTTAAGTACCTCAGACTACTCCTACGAGCAGTACTTC.

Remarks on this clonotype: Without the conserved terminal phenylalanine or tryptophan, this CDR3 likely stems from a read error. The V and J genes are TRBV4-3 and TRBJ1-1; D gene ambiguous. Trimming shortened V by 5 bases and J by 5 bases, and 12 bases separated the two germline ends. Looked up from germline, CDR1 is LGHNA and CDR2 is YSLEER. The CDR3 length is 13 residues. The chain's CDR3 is CASSFSGSTEAFS. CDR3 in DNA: TGCGCCAGCAGCTTCTCAGGAAGTACTGAAGCTTTCTCT.

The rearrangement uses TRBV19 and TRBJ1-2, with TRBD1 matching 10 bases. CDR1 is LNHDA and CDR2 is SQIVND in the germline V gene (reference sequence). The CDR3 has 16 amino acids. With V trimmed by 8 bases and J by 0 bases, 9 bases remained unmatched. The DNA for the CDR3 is TGTGCCAGTGCAGATCCGGACAGGGGGACTAACTATGGCTACACCTTC. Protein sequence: CASADPDRGTNYGYTF.

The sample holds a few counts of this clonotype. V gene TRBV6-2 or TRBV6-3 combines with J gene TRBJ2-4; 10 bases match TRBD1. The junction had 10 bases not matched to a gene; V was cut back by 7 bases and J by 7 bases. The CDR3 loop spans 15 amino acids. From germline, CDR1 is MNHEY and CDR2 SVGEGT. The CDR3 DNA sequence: TGTGCCAGCAACCCGACAGGGGGCACTGATAACATTCAGTACTTC. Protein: CASNPTGGTDNIQYF.

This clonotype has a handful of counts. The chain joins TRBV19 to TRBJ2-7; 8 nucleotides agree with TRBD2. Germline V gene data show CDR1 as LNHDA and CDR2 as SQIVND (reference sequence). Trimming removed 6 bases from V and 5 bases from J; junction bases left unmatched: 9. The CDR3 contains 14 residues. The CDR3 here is CASSPIGGAHEQYF. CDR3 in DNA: TGTGCCAGTAGCCCCATCGGGGGGGCACACGAGCAGTACTTC.

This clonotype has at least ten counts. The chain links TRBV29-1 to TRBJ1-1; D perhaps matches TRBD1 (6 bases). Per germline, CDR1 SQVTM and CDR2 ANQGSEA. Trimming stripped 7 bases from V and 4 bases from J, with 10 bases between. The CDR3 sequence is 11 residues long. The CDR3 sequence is CSGGHSTEAFF. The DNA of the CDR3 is TGCAGCGGGGGACACAGCACTGAAGCTTTCTTT. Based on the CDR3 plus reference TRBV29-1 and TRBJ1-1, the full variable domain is SAVISQKPSRDICQRGTSLTIQCQVDSQVTMMFWYRQQPGQSLTLIATANQGSEATYESGFVIDKFPISRPNLTFSTLTVSNMSPEDSSIYLCSGGHSTEAFFGQGTRLTVV.

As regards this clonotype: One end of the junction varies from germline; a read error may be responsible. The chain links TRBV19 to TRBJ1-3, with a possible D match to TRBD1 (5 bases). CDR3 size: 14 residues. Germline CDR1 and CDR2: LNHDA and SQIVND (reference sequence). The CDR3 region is CVSSLQDAGNTIYF. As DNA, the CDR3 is TGTGTCAGTAGCCTACAGGACGCTGGAAACACCATATATTTT. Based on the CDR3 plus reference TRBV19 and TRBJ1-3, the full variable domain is DGGITQSPKYLFRKEGQNVTLSCEQNLNHDAMYWYRQDPGQGLRLIYYSQIVNDFQKGDIAEGYSVSREKKESFPLTVTSAQKNPTAFYLCVSSLQDAGNTIYFGEGSWLTVV.

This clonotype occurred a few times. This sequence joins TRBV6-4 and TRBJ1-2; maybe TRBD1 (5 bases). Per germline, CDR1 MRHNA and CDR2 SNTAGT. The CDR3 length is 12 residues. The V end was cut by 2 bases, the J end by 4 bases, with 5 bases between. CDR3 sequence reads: CASSDGTYGYTF. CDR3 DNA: TGTGCCAGCAGTGACGGGACCTATGGCTACACCTTC.

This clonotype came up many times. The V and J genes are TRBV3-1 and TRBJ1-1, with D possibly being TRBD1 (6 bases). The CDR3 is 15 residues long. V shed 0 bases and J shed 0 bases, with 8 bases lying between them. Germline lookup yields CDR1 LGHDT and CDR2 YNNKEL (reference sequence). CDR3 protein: CASSQDWDMNTEAFF. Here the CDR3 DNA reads TGTGCCAGCAGCCAAGATTGGGACATGAACACTGAAGCTTTCTTT.

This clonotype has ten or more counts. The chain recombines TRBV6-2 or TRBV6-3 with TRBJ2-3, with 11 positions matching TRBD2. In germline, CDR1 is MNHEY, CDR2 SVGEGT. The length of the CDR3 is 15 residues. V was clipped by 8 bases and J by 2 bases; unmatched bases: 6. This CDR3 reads CASCSGGVYTDTQYF. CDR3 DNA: TGTGCCAGCTGTAGCGGGGGGGTGTACACAGATACGCAGTATTTT.

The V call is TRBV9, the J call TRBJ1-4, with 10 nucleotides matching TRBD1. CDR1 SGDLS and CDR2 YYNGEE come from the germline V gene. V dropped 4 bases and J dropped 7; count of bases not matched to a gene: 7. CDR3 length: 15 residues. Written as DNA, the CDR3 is TGTGCCAGCAGCCCGGGACAGGGGTTGTCTGAAAAACTGTTTTTT. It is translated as CASSPGQGLSEKLFF.

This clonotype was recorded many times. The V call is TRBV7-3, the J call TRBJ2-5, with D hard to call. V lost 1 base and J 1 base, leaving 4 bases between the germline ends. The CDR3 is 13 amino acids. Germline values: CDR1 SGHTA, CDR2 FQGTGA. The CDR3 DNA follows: TGTGCCAGCAGCTTAAATATCCAAGAGACCCAGTACTTC. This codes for CASSLNIQETQYF.

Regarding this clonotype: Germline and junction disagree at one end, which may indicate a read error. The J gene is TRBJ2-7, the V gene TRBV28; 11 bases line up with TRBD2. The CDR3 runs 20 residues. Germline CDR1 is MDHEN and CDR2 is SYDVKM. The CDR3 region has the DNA TGTGCCAGCAGTTTTCCCGGGCGGCTAGCGGGAGGCTCGCAAGAATACGAGCAGCACTTC. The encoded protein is CASSFPGRLAGGSQEYEQHF. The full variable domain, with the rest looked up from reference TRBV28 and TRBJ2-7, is DVKVTQSSRYLVKRTGEKVFLECVQDMDHENMFWYRQDPGLGLRLIYFSYDVKMKEKGDIPEGYSVSREKKERFSLILESASTNQTSMYLCASSFPGRLAGGSQEYEQHFGPGTRLTVT.

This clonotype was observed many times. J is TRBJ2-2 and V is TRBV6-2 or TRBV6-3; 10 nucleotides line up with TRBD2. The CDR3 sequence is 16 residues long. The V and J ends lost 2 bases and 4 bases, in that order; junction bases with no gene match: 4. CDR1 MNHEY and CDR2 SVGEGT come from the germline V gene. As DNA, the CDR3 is TGTGCCAGCAGTTACCTTCTAGCGGGAGTCACCGGGGAGCTGTTTTTT. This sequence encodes CASSYLLAGVTGELFF.

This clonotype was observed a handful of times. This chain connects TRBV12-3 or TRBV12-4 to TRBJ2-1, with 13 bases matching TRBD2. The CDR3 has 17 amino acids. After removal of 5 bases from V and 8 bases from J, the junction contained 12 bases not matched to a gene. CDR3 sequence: CASSPWNAGTSGDEQFF. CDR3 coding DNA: TGTGCCAGCAGTCCCTGGAATGCCGGGACTAGCGGGGATGAGCAGTTCTTC.

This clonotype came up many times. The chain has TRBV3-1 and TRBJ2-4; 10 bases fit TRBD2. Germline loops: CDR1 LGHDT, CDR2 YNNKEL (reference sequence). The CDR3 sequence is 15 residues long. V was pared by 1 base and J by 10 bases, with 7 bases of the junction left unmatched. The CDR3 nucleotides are TGTGCCAGCAGCCAAGTGGCTAGCGGGAGCCCGATTCAGTACTTC. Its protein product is CASSQVASGSPIQYF.

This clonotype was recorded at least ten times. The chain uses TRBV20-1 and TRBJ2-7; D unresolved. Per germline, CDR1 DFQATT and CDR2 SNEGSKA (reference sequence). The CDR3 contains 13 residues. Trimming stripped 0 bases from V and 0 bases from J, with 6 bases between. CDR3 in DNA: TGCAGTGCTAGAGAGAGAAGCTCCTACGAGCAGTACTTC. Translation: CSARERSSYEQYF.